This TCR beta chain was documented in a study of T cells in Graves' hyperthyroidism and ophthalmopathy. On the study more broadly: Peripheral blood was obtained at initial diagnosis, preceding any treatment. Study-wide points: Model output signaled ophthalmopathy a median 6.5 months ahead of onset. In the blood, most expanded thyroid clonotypes above 0.001 appeared as well.

V was pared by 10 bases and J by 0 bases, with 16 bases between. The germline gives CDR1 LNHDA, CDR2 SQIVND (reference sequence). The CDR3 sequence is 15 residues long. With respect to this clonotype: Its target is not known.

The CDR3 regions of TCR beta were amplified from RNA transcripts. The HTBI primer set served for first-round RT-PCR of the TCR CDR3. TCRdb re-called the multiplex PCR reads through MiXCR, storing one row per CDR3 protein. The table lists roughly 250,000 distinct CDR3 sequences, 14% to 15% of them singletons. Sequencing input: blood. The chain carries TRBV19 and TRBJ1-5, with TRBD1 as a possible D gene (6 bases). The sequence was collected from a woman aged 40 to 50 with Graves' hyperthyroidism that later progressed to Graves' ophthalmopathy. In DNA, the CDR3 is TGTGCCACCAAACCGGGGGCTAATAGCAATCAGCCCCAGCATTTT. This codes for CATKPGANSNQPQHF. The full variable domain, its missing parts supplied by reference TRBV19 and TRBJ1-5, is DGGITQSPKYLFRKEGQNVTLSCEQNLNHDAMYWYRQDPGQGLRLIYYSQIVNDFQKGDIAEGYSVSREKKESFPLTVTSAQKNPTAFYLCATKPGANSNQPQHFGDGTRLSIL.